Below, 30 T cell receptor beta chains from the same sample are listed, as sequenced in a study of blood T cell repertoires in COVID-19. TCRdb's table, derived via immunoSEQ multiplex PCR, lists solely in-frame clones and lacks some. The sample holds some 490,000 clones, approximately 90% seen once. Material: PBMCs or T cells enriched from blood (not recorded which). These receptors originate from a woman in her fifties or sixties who had recovered from COVID-19.

The rearrangement links TRBV12-3 or TRBV12-4 to TRBJ1-3; no clear D. V lost 3 bases, J lost 5 bases, and 5 bases lay in between. This CDR3 spans 12 amino acids. CDR3 amino acids: CASSFDRNTIYF. CDR3 coding DNA: TGTGCCAGCAGTTTTGACAGAAACACCATATATTTT.

This clone was seen repeatedly, ten times or more. The chain couples TRBV7-8 to TRBJ1-3; TRBD1 aligns across 7 bases. V shed 2 bases and J 4 bases; nucleotides not matched to a gene: 8. Germline V gives CDR1 SGHVS, CDR2 FQNEAQ. The length of the CDR3 is 16 residues. CDR3 sequence: CASSLTGTAGGNTIYF. CDR3 bases: TGTGCCAGCAGCTTAACTGGGACAGCGGGCGGAAACACCATATATTTT.

The chain has TRBV5-5 and TRBJ2-7, with TRBD1 matching over 7 bases. In germline, CDR1 is SGHKS, CDR2 YYEKEE (reference sequence). The CDR3 has 13 residues. The V gene end was trimmed by 1 base and the J gene end by 5 bases; junction bases not matched to a gene: 3. CDR3: CASSLTGAHEQYV. The CDR3 region has the DNA TGTGCCAGCAGCTTGACAGGGGCGCACGAGCAGTACGTC.

The V gene is TRBV10-3, the J gene TRBJ2-3, with 13 bases fitting TRBD2. The CDR3 has 17 amino acids. V was clipped by 3 bases and J by 3 bases; unmatched bases: 6. Germline CDR1 and CDR2: ENHRY and SYGVKD. The CDR3 coding sequence is TGTGCCATCAGTGATCATTCACTAGCGGGGGGGACAGATACGCAGTATTTT. It specifies CAISDHSLAGGTDTQYF.

The V call is TRBV20-1, the J call TRBJ2-7; D not certain. The CDR3 contains 11 residues. The germline CDR1 and CDR2 sequences are DFQATT and SNEGSKA (reference sequence). The V gene lost 6 bases and the J gene lost 7 bases, with 13 bases spanning the gap. The CDR3 nucleotides read TGCAGTGCCCCCGGTCTCCGGGAGCAGTACTTC. As protein: CSAPGLREQYF.

V is TRBV18 and J is TRBJ1-2, with 7 bases identical to TRBD1. Germline lookup yields CDR1 KGHSH and CDR2 LQKENI. The V gene end was trimmed by 1 base and the J gene end by 7 bases; junction bases not matched to a gene: 3. The CDR3 extends over 13 amino acids. The CDR3 spells CASSPRDRAGYTF. CDR3 sequence (DNA): TGTGCCAGCTCACCACGGGACAGAGCTGGCTACACCTTC.

The chain uses TRBV6-5 and TRBJ1-6; TRBD1 matches 7 bases. Germline V gene sequence: CDR1 MNHEY, CDR2 SVGAGI. This CDR3 spans 14 amino acids. After removal of 4 bases from V and 9 bases from J, the junction contained 6 bases not matched to a gene. The CDR3 sequence is CASSSQGIGSPLHF. CDR3 in DNA: TGTGCCAGCAGTTCACAGGGGATTGGTTCACCCCTCCACTTT.

This sequence joins TRBV5-1 and TRBJ2-2; D is possibly TRBD1 (5 bases). V lost 4 bases and J lost 8, with 21 bases in between. This CDR3 region has 16 residues. Germline V gene lookup returns CDR1 SGHRS and CDR2 YFSETQ. The CDR3 bases are TGCGCCAGCAGCATGACAGTCCCAGTTTCCTTTGGGGAGCTGTTTTTT. Translating it yields CASSMTVPVSFGELFF. The full variable domain, with the rest looked up from reference TRBV5-1 and TRBJ2-2, is KAGVTQTPRYLIKTRGQQVTLSCSPISGHRSVSWYQQTPGQGLQFLFEYFSETQRNKGNFPGRFSGRQFSNSRSEMNVSTLELGDSALYLCASSMTVPVSFGELFFGEGSRLTVL.

The J gene is TRBJ1-1, the V gene TRBV5-6; weak D call: TRBD1 (5 bases). Trimming took off 1 base at V and 2 bases at J, with 15 bases between the two ends. Per the germline V gene, CDR1 is SGHDT and CDR2 is YYEEEE. This CDR3 has 16 amino acids. In nucleotides, the CDR3 is TGTGCCAGCAGCTTGTCCCCAGGGAGGTTAAACACTGAAGCTTTCTTT. Protein product: CASSLSPGRLNTEAFF.

The V call is TRBV9, the J call TRBJ1-4, with TRBD1 matching 8 bases. V dropped 1 base and J dropped 7; count of bases not matched to a gene: 3. Per germline, CDR1 SGDLS and CDR2 YYNGEE. This CDR3 contains 14 residues. This chain's CDR3 is CASSVSGGSEKLFF. The CDR3 coding sequence is TGTGCCAGCAGCGTATCAGGGGGCTCTGAAAAACTGTTTTTT.

The chain is built from TRBV6-5 and TRBJ1-6; no clear D gene. Trimming took off 7 bases at V and 10 bases at J, with 14 bases between the two ends. CDR3 length: 13 amino acids. Germline V gene sequence: CDR1 MNHEY, CDR2 SVGAGI. The CDR3 nucleotides read TGTGCCAGCACAGCGGCGGGAAGGTCACCCCTCCACTTT. Translating gives CASTAAGRSPLHF.

The chain employs TRBV18 and TRBJ2-6; 7 nucleotides line up with TRBD2. Germline CDR1 and CDR2: KGHSH and LQKENI. CDR3 size: 14 residues. V was clipped by 4 bases and J by 3 bases; unmatched bases: 0. This CDR3 is CASSRGGGANVLTF. As DNA, the CDR3 is TGTGCCAGCTCACGCGGGGGTGGGGCCAACGTCCTGACTTTC.

CDR3: CASSLAGNSPLHF. The CDR3 coding sequence is TGTGCCAGCAGCTTGGCGGGGAATTCACCCCTCCACTTT. V gene TRBV5-8 combines with J gene TRBJ1-6; D unresolved. CDR3 length: 13 amino acids. The V end was cut by 0 bases, the J end by 7 bases, with 5 bases between. CDR1 is SGHTS and CDR2 is YDEGEE in the germline V gene. Drawing the rest from reference TRBV5-8 and TRBJ1-6, the complete variable domain is EAGVTQSPTHLIKTRGQQATLRCSPISGHTSVYWYQQALGLGLQFLLWYDEGEERNRGNFPPRFSGRQFPNYSSELNVNALELEDSALYLCASSLAGNSPLHFGNGTRLTVT.

The V gene is TRBV27, the J gene TRBJ2-1; the match to TRBD2 covers 9 bases. The CDR3 consists of 18 residues. Germline CDR1 MNHEY, CDR2 SMNVEV (reference sequence). The V segment lost 4 bases and the J segment 0 bases; nucleotides outside the gene matches: 10. The CDR3 DNA is TGTGCCAGCAGTTCGCCCACTTCGCGGGGGGGCTCCTACAATGAGCAGTTCTTC. This translates into CASSSPTSRGGSYNEQFF.

The chain carries TRBV4-1 and TRBJ1-6; D remains ambiguous. Deletions cut 5 bases from V and 2 bases from J, with 13 bases between. Germline CDR1 MGHRA, CDR2 YSYEKL. CDR3 length equals 16 residues. CDR3 nucleotide sequence: TGCGCCAGCAGCTCCCCTGACCGGGCCTATAATTCACCCCTCCACTTT. Translated, it gives CASSSPDRAYNSPLHF.

This chain connects TRBV27 to TRBJ1-1, with TRBD1 identical over 9 bases. Unmatched junction bases numbered 3, after V lost 2 bases and J lost 11 bases. CDR1 is MNHEY, CDR2 SMNVEV, per germline (reference sequence). The CDR3 is 12 residues long. This CDR3 is CASSLGTGRAFF. DNA for the CDR3: TGTGCCAGCAGTTTAGGGACAGGGAGGGCTTTCTTT.

This clone was seen a single time. The genes are TRBV24-1 and TRBJ2-1; D is perhaps TRBD1 (6 bases). V shed 8 bases and J shed 8 bases, with 15 bases lying between them. The CDR3 is 13 amino acids. From germline, CDR1 is KGHDR and CDR2 SFDVKD. CDR3 region: CATNDRLNDEQFF. CDR3 nucleotide sequence: TGTGCCACCAACGACAGGTTGAACGATGAGCAGTTCTTC.

This clone was seen once. The chain is built from TRBV7-9 and TRBJ1-4, with TRBD1 as a possible D gene (5 bases). Trimming took off 5 bases at V and 10 bases at J, with 14 bases between the two ends. Germline CDR1 is SEHNR and CDR2 is FQNEAQ (reference sequence). There are 13 residues in the CDR3. In nucleotides, the CDR3 is TGTGCCAGCAGCATAGGCGGGACGATAAAACTGTTTTTT. It codes for CASSIGGTIKLFF.

This clone was found once. The CDR3 region is CASRGEGLAKNIQYF. CDR3 DNA sequence: TGTGCCAGTAGGGGAGAGGGACTAGCCAAAAACATTCAGTACTTC. The chain links TRBV19 to TRBJ2-4; D perhaps matches TRBD2 (6 bases). This CDR3 comprises 15 residues. Germline V gives CDR1 LNHDA, CDR2 SQIVND (reference sequence). V lost 6 bases and J 0 bases, leaving 12 bases between the germline ends.

The rearrangement joins TRBV5-1 to TRBJ2-4, with 9 bases lining up with TRBD2. CDR1 is SGHRS, CDR2 YFSETQ, per germline. The CDR3 loop spans 14 amino acids. Germline trimming cut 4 bases from V and 9 bases from J; bases unmatched to any gene: 8. CDR3 sequence (DNA): TGCGCCAGCAGCCTTCGTAGCGGGGGCGGCATTCAGTACTTC. It translates to CASSLRSGGGIQYF.

The chain carries TRBV6-4 and TRBJ1-4; TRBD1 is a possible D gene (6 bases). V shed 6 bases and J shed 4 bases, with 6 bases lying between them. CDR1 and CDR2 (germline): MRHNA, SNTAGT. The CDR3 length is 12 residues. CDR3 amino acids: CASSRGNEKLFF. The CDR3 coding sequence is TGTGCCAGCAGCAGGGGTAATGAAAAACTGTTTTTT.

The chain carries TRBV9 and TRBJ1-6, with TRBD1 identical over 7 bases. V lost 0 bases to trimming and J lost 7 bases; unmatched junction nucleotides: 4. The germline V gene encodes CDR1 SGDLS and CDR2 YYNGEE. CDR3 length: 15 residues. CDR3 residues: CASSVGTGLNSPLHF. CDR3 bases: TGTGCCAGCAGCGTAGGGACAGGCCTAAATTCACCCCTCCACTTT.

The genes are TRBV2 and TRBJ1-5; 10 nucleotides agree with TRBD1. J lost 0 bases, V lost 9 bases, and 8 bases had no gene match. The CDR3 totals 16 residues. Germline V gene lookup returns CDR1 SNHLY and CDR2 FYNNEI. CDR3: CASRDRGPYSNQPQHF. The CDR3 coding sequence is TGTGCCAGTCGGGACAGGGGACCTTATAGCAATCAGCCCCAGCATTTT. The variable domain in full, with the rest retrieved from reference TRBV2 and TRBJ1-5, is EPEVTQTPSHQVTQMGQEVILRCVPISNHLYFYWYRQILGQKVEFLVSFYNNEISEKSEIFDDQFSVERPDGSNFTLKIRSTKLEDSAMYFCASRDRGPYSNQPQHFGDGTRLSIL.

The table lists this clone with a count of one. The chain is built from TRBV5-6 and TRBJ1-2; tentatively, D is TRBD1 (5 bases). This CDR3 is 17 amino acids long. V dropped 3 bases and J dropped 3 bases, with 21 bases sitting between them. The germline V gene has CDR1 SGHDT and CDR2 YYEEEE. CDR3: CASSSTSTSGGDYGYTF. DNA of the CDR3: TGTGCCAGCAGCTCCACATCGACCTCTGGAGGGGACTATGGCTACACCTTC. The variable domain in full, with the rest retrieved from reference TRBV5-6 and TRBJ1-2, is DAGVTQSPTHLIKTRGQQVTLRCSPKSGHDTVSWYQQALGQGPQFIFQYYEEEERQRGNFPDRFSGHQFPNYSSELNVNALLLGDSALYLCASSSTSTSGGDYGYTFGSGTRLTVV.

The chain joins TRBV2 to TRBJ1-5; D is unclear. V shed 7 bases and J shed 7 bases, with 20 bases lying between them. This CDR3 contains 15 residues. CDR1 and CDR2 (germline): SNHLY, FYNNEI. CDR3 protein: CASTTRSGVGQPQHF. The CDR3 DNA reads TGTGCCAGCACCACGCGCAGCGGGGTTGGACAGCCCCAGCATTTT.

About this clone: Other DNA sequences in the sample encode the same CDR3. The rearrangement uses TRBV5-1 and TRBJ1-2; 10 positions match TRBD1. Germline CDR1 is SGHRS and CDR2 is YFSETQ. V was clipped by 4 bases and J by 5 bases; unmatched bases: 2. The CDR3 covers 13 residues. CDR3 sequence (DNA): TGCGCCAGCAGCCCGGGACAGGGGTATGGCTACACCTTC. This translates into CASSPGQGYGYTF.

The chain uses TRBV9 and TRBJ1-6; TRBD1 aligns across 7 bases. V lost 4 bases and J lost 7; bases outside the gene matches: 8. This CDR3 has 15 amino acids. Germline CDR1 is SGDLS and CDR2 is YYNGEE. The CDR3 sequence: CASSLTGMGNSPLHF. CDR3 nucleotide sequence: TGTGCCAGCAGCCTGACAGGGATGGGGAATTCACCCCTCCACTTT.

The chain is built from TRBV2 and TRBJ1-5; no clear D gene. The length of the CDR3 is 15 residues. Germline CDR1 SNHLY, CDR2 FYNNEI. The germline V and J ends were trimmed by 6 bases and 0 bases, with 12 bases remaining between them. CDR3 nucleotides: TGTGCCAGCAGCGAGGGCCCCTATAGCAATCAGCCCCAGCATTTT. Protein: CASSEGPYSNQPQHF.

This clone was observed a single time. V and J are TRBV28 and TRBJ2-7; a weak D match, TRBD1 (5 bases). Between the trimmed V and J ends, which lost 6 bases and 5 bases, there was a span of 11 bases. Germline V gene lookup returns CDR1 MDHEN and CDR2 SYDVKM. CDR3 length: 12 amino acids. DNA of the CDR3: TGTGCCAGCAGGGACATAGGCCACGAGCAGTACTTC. Translation gives CASRDIGHEQYF.

The gene calls are TRBV7-2 and TRBJ2-7, with TRBD2 identical over 12 bases. Per the germline V gene, CDR1 is SGHTA and CDR2 is FQGNSA. The V segment lost 5 bases and the J segment 4 bases; nucleotides outside the gene matches: 6. The CDR3 consists of 15 residues. CDR3 coding DNA: TGTGCCAGCAGCCCCCTAGCGGGGGGGCTGTACGAGCAGTACGTC. Protein sequence: CASSPLAGGLYEQYV.